The 3 T cell receptor beta chains presented below share a single source sample, sequenced in a study of T cells after yellow fever vaccination. TCRdb itself ran the 5' RACE reads through MiXCR, one entry per CDR3 protein. The table shows roughly 330,000 distinct CDR3 sequences, with 6.8% occurring only once. The specimen comprised PBMCs, sampled 35 to 50 days after the first yellow fever vaccination. The receptors were gathered from a man younger than 35 who received the YFV17D yellow fever vaccine.

This chain uses TRBV12-3 or TRBV12-4 with TRBJ2-3, with D perhaps given as TRBD1 or TRBD2 (6 bases each). The V gene lost 5 bases and the J gene lost 6 bases, with 27 bases spanning the gap. This CDR3 comprises 18 residues. DNA for the CDR3: TGTGCCAGCAGTCCTAGTGGGGGGCCGGGGTCGAGTTCGGATACGCAGTATTTT. This gives the protein CASSPSGGPGSSSDTQYF.

This clonotype was counted a few times. The chain joins TRBV7-9 to TRBJ2-2; tentative D call: TRBD2 (5 bases). This CDR3 has 14 amino acids. From germline, CDR1 is SEHNR and CDR2 FQNEAQ (reference sequence). V gave up 7 bases and J gave up 5 bases, with 14 bases separating them. CDR3 DNA sequence: TGTGCCAGCACCCGACGTCGGGGTACCGGGGAGCTGTTTTTT. As protein: CASTRRRGTGELFF. Looking up the rest from reference TRBV7-9 and TRBJ2-2 gives the full variable domain: DTGVSQNPRHKITKRGQNVTFRCDPISEHNRLYWYRQTLGQGPEFLTYFQNEAQLEKSRLLSDRFSAERPKGSFSTLEIQRTEQGDSAMYLCASTRRRGTGELFFGEGSRLTVL.

The chain joins TRBV6-5 to TRBJ2-2; perhaps TRBD1 as D (6 bases). Germline values: CDR1 MNHEY, CDR2 SVGAGI. CDR3 length equals 16 residues. Trimming shortened V by 4 bases and J by 2 bases, and 14 bases separated the two germline ends. The CDR3 DNA is TGTGCCAGCAGTTGGAGAGGACAGCCCAACACCGGGGAGCTGTTTTTT. Amino acids: CASSWRGQPNTGELFF.